This T cell receptor beta chain originates from a study of CD8 T cells in Susac syndrome. Sequencing of TCR beta covered CD8+ and CD4+ T cells obtained from blood. It was treatment-naive patients with stable or active relapsing-remitting disease who made up the multiple sclerosis controls. Negative isolation was applied to CD8+ and CD4+ T cells, and FACS enrichment was applied to TEMRA cells. Random hexamers served to reverse transcribe roughly 0.45 to 1 ug RNA. Multiplex immunoSEQ PCR targeted 54 Vbeta and 13 Jbeta TCR beta segments. TCRdb itself ran the immunoSEQ multiplex PCR reads through MiXCR, one entry per CDR3 protein. The sample includes about 300,000 distinct CDR3 sequences, about 88% of them seen just once. The CDR3 loop spans 17 amino acids. Trimming pared 6 bases from V and 14 bases from J, leaving 34 bases between. Germline-derived CDR1 and CDR2 are DFQATT and SNEGSKA (reference sequence).

The chain combines TRBV20-1 with TRBJ1-4; D perhaps matches TRBD1 (6 bases). The sequencing sample was made of CD8+ T cells from PBMCs. The sequence was obtained from a human donor with multiple sclerosis. The CDR3 reads CSALDNGESGVRVGLFF. The CDR3, as DNA: TGCAGTGCCCTAGATAATGGGGAGTCAGGGGTTCGGGTAGGGCTGTTTTTT.